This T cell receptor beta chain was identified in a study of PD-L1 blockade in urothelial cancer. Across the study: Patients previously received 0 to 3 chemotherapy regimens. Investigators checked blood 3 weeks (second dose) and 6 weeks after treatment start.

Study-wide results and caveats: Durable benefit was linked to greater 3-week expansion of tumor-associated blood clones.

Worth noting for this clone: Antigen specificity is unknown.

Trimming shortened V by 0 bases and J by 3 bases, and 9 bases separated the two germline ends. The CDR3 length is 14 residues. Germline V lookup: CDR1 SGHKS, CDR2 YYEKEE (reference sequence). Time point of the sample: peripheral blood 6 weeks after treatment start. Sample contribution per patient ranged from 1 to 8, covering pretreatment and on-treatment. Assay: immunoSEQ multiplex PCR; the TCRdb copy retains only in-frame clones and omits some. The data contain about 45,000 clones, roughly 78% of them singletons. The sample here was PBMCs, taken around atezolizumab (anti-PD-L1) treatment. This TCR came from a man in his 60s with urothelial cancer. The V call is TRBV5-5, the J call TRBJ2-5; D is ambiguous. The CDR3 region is CASSLERFKETQYF. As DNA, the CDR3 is TGTGCCAGCAGCTTGGAGAGGTTTAAAGAGACCCAGTACTTC.